Listed below are T cell receptor beta chains from one sample, sequenced in a study of T cell responses to AZD1222 COVID-19 vaccine. Sequencing used immunoSEQ multiplex PCR; TCRdb keeps in-frame clones, though not all of them. This repertoire shows around 80,000 clones, 80% to 95% found once; its top ten account for approximately 8%. This specimen was peripheral blood, taken 28 days after the second AZD1222 dose. These receptors all stem from an adult who received the AZD1222 COVID-19 vaccine. The CDR3 runs from the conserved cysteine through the conserved F or W. A D gene is named only where the DNA matches it firmly. The size of a clone is reported for some rows only, either as once, few or many, or as a class for expanded clones.

>TRBJ1-4|TRBD1|NA|TRBV27
CASSLTGGRANEKLFF
TGTGCCAGCAGTTTAACAGGGGGCCGGGCTAATGAAAAACTGTTTTTT
>TRBJ1-4|NA|once|TRBV18
CASSSRALLGKLFF
TGTGCCAGCTCATCCCGGGCTCTCCTTGGAAAACTGTTTTTT
>TRBJ1-2|NA|NA|TRBV20-1
CSASEAGYTF
TGCAGTGCTTCTGAAGCTGGCTACACCTTC
>TRBJ1-6|NA|NA|TRBV19
CASRRQVNSPLHF
TGTGCCAGTAGGAGACAGGTCAATTCACCCCTCCACTTT
>TRBJ1-3|NA|NA|TRBV12-3/TRBV12-4
CASNLRGDTIYF
TGTGCCAGCAACCTCCGCGGAGACACCATATATTTT
>TRBJ2-1|NA|NA|TRBV3-1/TRBV3-2
CASSQEQTEQFF
TGTGCCAGCAGCCAAGAGCAGACGGAGCAGTTCTTC
>TRBJ2-1|NA|NA|TRBV28
CAGGSRDEQFF
TGTGCCGGGGGTAGTCGGGATGAGCAGTTCTTC
>TRBJ1-4|NA|NA|TRBV11-2
CASSSPGAENEKLFF
TGTGCCAGCAGCTCCCCGGGGGCGGAGAATGAAAAACTGTTTTTT
>TRBJ2-5|NA|NA|TRBV28
CASSSNPGRETQYF
TGTGCCAGCAGTTCGAATCCCGGGCGGGAGACCCAGTACTTC
>TRBJ2-1|TRBD1|NA|TRBV2
CASIEPGQGVNEQFF
TGTGCCAGCATTGAGCCGGGACAGGGGGTTAATGAGCAGTTCTTC
>TRBJ1-1|NA|few|TRBV5-1
CASSLGGHLNTEAFF
TGCGCCAGCAGCTTGGGGGGACACCTGAACACTGAAGCTTTCTTT
>TRBJ2-1|NA|NA|TRBV12-3/TRBV12-4
CASTRGQEPEQFF
TGTGCCAGCACCCGAGGGCAGGAACCTGAGCAGTTCTTC
>TRBJ2-7|TRBD1|NA|TRBV4-1
CASSQGQGVSYEQYF
TGCGCCAGCAGCCAAGGACAGGGGGTCTCCTACGAGCAGTACTTC
>TRBJ2-2|NA|NA|TRBV7-8
CASSLAGQKNTGELFF
TGTGCCAGCAGCTTAGCGGGCCAGAAGAACACCGGGGAGCTGTTTTTT
>TRBJ1-4|NA|NA|TRBV18
CASSPGGTVNEKLFF
TGTGCCAGCTCACCAGGAGGGACGGTTAATGAAAAACTGTTTTTT
>TRBJ2-7|TRBD2|NA|TRBV18
CASSPGLAGEDEQYF
TGTGCCAGCTCACCGGGACTAGCGGGAGAGGACGAGCAGTACTTC
>TRBJ2-3|TRBD1|NA|TRBV10-3
CAITKQGGSHTDTQYF
TGTGCCATCACCAAACAGGGGGGTTCTCACACAGATACGCAGTATTTT
>TRBJ2-1|NA|NA|TRBV19
CASREAGGEQFF
TGTGCCAGTAGGGAGGCGGGTGGCGAGCAGTTCTTC
>TRBJ1-1|TRBD1|NA|TRBV11-3
CASSPGGTEAFF
TGTGCCAGCAGCCCAGGGGGTACTGAAGCTTTCTTT
>TRBJ2-7|TRBD1|NA|TRBV27
CASTTGTGTYEQYF
TGTGCCAGCACCACCGGGACAGGGACCTACGAGCAGTACTTC
>TRBJ1-2|NA|NA|TRBV5-1
CASSSPDRPNYGYTF
TGCGCCAGCAGCTCCCCAGACAGGCCTAACTATGGCTACACCTTC
>TRBJ1-2|TRBD1|NA|TRBV4-1
CASSQAPGQGIEGYTF
TGCGCCAGCAGCCAAGCCCCGGGACAGGGGATCGAGGGCTACACCTTC
>TRBJ2-1|NA|NA|TRBV29-1
CSVGTDLYNEQFF
TGCAGCGTTGGGACTGATCTCTACAATGAGCAGTTCTTC
>TRBJ2-4|NA|NA|TRBV5-8
CASSLSSFNGIQYF
TGTGCCAGCAGCTTGAGTTCCTTCAATGGGATTCAGTACTTC
>TRBJ1-2|NA|NA|TRBV7-8
CASSLGQANYGYTF
TGTGCCAGCAGCTTAGGCCAAGCTAACTATGGCTACACCTTC
>TRBJ2-5|NA|NA|TRBV7-7
CASSLEGRGQETQYF
TGTGCTAGCAGCTTAGAAGGAAGGGGGCAAGAGACCCAGTACTTC
>TRBJ1-2|NA|NA|TRBV4-3
CASSQDAGIGGYTF
TGCGCCAGCAGCCAAGATGCGGGGATTGGAGGCTACACCTTC
>TRBJ2-1|NA|NA|TRBV6-2/TRBV6-3
CASSDARPGLGYNEQFF
TGTGCCAGCAGCGATGCGCGCCCCGGATTGGGTTACAATGAGCAGTTCTTC
>TRBJ1-4|TRBD1|NA|TRBV7-9
CASSRQGEKLFF
TGTGCCAGCAGCAGACAGGGGGAAAAACTGTTTTTT
>TRBJ1-4|NA|NA|TRBV28
CASRSLATNEKLFF
TGTGCCAGCAGGAGCCTTGCAACTAATGAAAAACTGTTTTTT
>TRBJ2-5|NA|few|TRBV24-1
CATATSETQYF
TGTGCCACCGCCACCTCAGAGACCCAGTACTTC
>TRBJ2-7|NA|NA|TRBV6-5
CASSTRGRPHEQYF
TGTGCCAGCAGTACCCGGGGCAGGCCCCACGAGCAGTACTTC
>TRBJ2-3|NA|once|TRBV7-2
CASSSAPTFSTDTQYF
TGTGCCAGCAGCTCGGCTCCGACATTCAGCACAGATACGCAGTATTTT
>TRBJ1-1|NA|NA|TRBV10-3
CAINPDGVEAFF
TGTGCCATTAATCCGGACGGGGTTGAAGCTTTCTTT
>TRBJ1-1|TRBD1|NA|TRBV18
CASSEGQLLRGTEAFF
TGTGCCAGCTCCGAGGGACAGCTCCTTCGTGGCACTGAAGCTTTCTTT
>TRBJ2-2|TRBD1|NA|TRBV7-9
CASRGQRTPPELFF
TGTGCCAGCAGGGGACAGCGAACACCGCCGGAGCTGTTTTTT
>TRBJ1-2|TRBD1|NA|TRBV18
CASSPRVQGVYGYTF
TGTGCCAGCTCACCACGGGTACAGGGGGTCTATGGCTACACCTTC
>TRBJ1-5|NA|once|TRBV30
CAWSVGGGPYSNQPQHF
TGTGCCTGGAGTGTAGGGGGGGGCCCATATAGCAATCAGCCCCAGCATTTT
>TRBJ2-7|NA|NA|TRBV27
CASSLIGGMRAHYEQYF
TGTGCCAGCAGCTTAATCGGCGGAATGCGGGCCCATTACGAGCAGTACTTC
>TRBJ1-3|TRBD1|NA|TRBV27
CASSPTGYGAGNTIYF
TGTGCCAGCAGTCCGACAGGGTACGGGGCCGGAAACACCATATATTTT
>TRBJ2-7|TRBD2|NA|TRBV7-9
CASSSAPLAGALNYEQYF
TGTGCCAGCAGTTCTGCCCCCCTAGCGGGAGCCCTCAATTACGAGCAGTACTTC
>TRBJ2-7|TRBD2|NA|TRBV7-2
CASSFISGRVSYEQYF
TGTGCCAGCAGCTTTATAAGCGGGAGGGTTTCCTACGAGCAGTACTTC
>TRBJ1-6|TRBD1|NA|TRBV5-1
CASSLGDRSHSPLHF
TGCGCCAGCAGCTTGGGGGACAGAAGTCATTCACCCCTCCACTTT
>TRBJ1-4|NA|NA|TRBV13
CASSPRDERGKLFF
TGTGCCAGCAGCCCCCGGGACGAACGCGGAAAACTGTTTTTT
>TRBJ2-2|NA|once|TRBV18
CASSPGSANTGELFF
TGTGCCAGCTCACCGGGTTCAGCGAACACCGGGGAGCTGTTTTTT
>TRBJ2-3|TRBD1|NA|TRBV5-1
CASSNGQGRSTDTQYF
TGCGCCAGCAGCAATGGACAGGGAAGGAGCACAGATACGCAGTATTTT
>TRBJ2-5|NA|NA|TRBV10-3
CATRGGPGETQYF
TGTGCCACCCGAGGGGGGCCTGGGGAGACCCAGTACTTC
>TRBJ2-7|NA|NA|TRBV5-1
CASSLSTDSYEQYF
TGCGCCAGCAGCTTGTCGACAGACTCCTACGAGCAGTACTTC
>TRBJ1-1|TRBD1|NA|TRBV28
CASSLWGQGSFTEAFF
TGTGCCAGCAGTTTATGGGGACAGGGGTCGTTCACTGAAGCTTTCTTT
>TRBJ1-3|TRBD1|NA|TRBV5-5
CASSSGGPSSGNTIYF
TGTGCCAGCAGCTCAGGGGGCCCGAGCTCTGGAAACACCATATATTTT
>TRBJ1-2|NA|NA|TRBV3-1/TRBV3-2
CASSQALGDYGYTF
TGTGCCAGCAGCCAAGCCCTGGGGGACTATGGCTACACCTTC
>TRBJ2-7|NA|NA|TRBV5-5
CASSLVGGASEQYF
TGTGCCAGCAGCTTGGTGGGGGGCGCGTCCGAGCAGTACTTC
>TRBJ1-1|NA|NA|TRBV30
CAWSVSQSEAFF
TGTGCCTGGAGTGTATCCCAAAGTGAAGCTTTCTTT
>TRBJ2-5|TRBD2|NA|TRBV11-1
CASSFISGRTQYF
TGTGCCAGCAGCTTTATTAGCGGGAGGACCCAGTACTTC
>TRBJ2-1|NA|NA|TRBV24-1
CATSEGTHNEQFF
TGTGCCACCAGTGAAGGGACACACAATGAGCAGTTCTTC
>TRBJ2-3|TRBD2|once|TRBV7-3
CASSRAGGSTDTQYF
TGTGCCAGCAGCCGAGCGGGAGGGTCCACAGATACGCAGTATTTT
>TRBJ2-1|TRBD2|NA|TRBV30
CAWSGTSGISYNEQFF
TGTGCCTGGAGTGGGACTAGCGGGATATCCTACAATGAGCAGTTCTTC
>TRBJ1-2|TRBD1|NA|TRBV30
CAWSLRGLGGYTF
TGTGCCTGGAGTCTCAGGGGGCTGGGAGGCTACACCTTC
>TRBJ2-1|TRBD1|NA|TRBV19
CASSRRSVGQGLVGEQFF
TGTGCCAGTAGTAGGCGTTCAGTGGGACAGGGGCTTGTCGGTGAGCAGTTCTTC